These 13 T cell receptor beta chains came from one sample sequenced in a study of Ad26.COV2.S vaccination and SARS-CoV-2 variants. Treatment of the sample: some 19 received Ad26.COV2.S at low or high dose, single or two shots; about 5 received placebo; per-sample allocation not given. Collection of the samples took place on day 63 after the first injection of vaccine or placebo. The method was immunoSEQ multiplex PCR; TCRdb's version includes in-frame clones alone and lacks a portion of them. The sample yields about 260,000 clones, roughly nine tenths seen once. The starting material was peripheral blood, obtained in a trial of Ad26.COV2.S vaccine versus placebo. Receptors originate from a person between 18 and 65 years old who received the Ad26.COV2.S COVID-19 vaccine or a placebo.

This chain uses TRBV6-2 or TRBV6-3 with TRBJ2-1, with D possibly TRBD1 on 5 matching bases. CDR1 is MNHEY, CDR2 SVGEGT, per germline. The CDR3 contains 15 residues. Trimming cost V 2 bases and J 2 bases, with 10 bases left between them. CDR3 residues: CASSYTAGPYNEQFF. In DNA, the CDR3 is TGTGCCAGCAGTTACACGGCAGGGCCCTACAATGAGCAGTTCTTC.

The rearrangement uses TRBV6-6 and TRBJ2-1; 11 bases agree with TRBD2. Germline CDR1 MNHNY, CDR2 SVGAGI (reference sequence). The trim removed 5 bases at V and 0 bases at J, leaving 6 bases unmatched. This CDR3 region has 17 residues. CDR3 nucleotide sequence: TGTGCCAGCAGTCCCCGTAGCGGGGGGGTCTCCTACAATGAGCAGTTCTTC. The encoded protein is CASSPRSGGVSYNEQFF.

CDR3 bases: TGCGCCAGCAGTAGCGGGAGGGCCGCGCTAAAGACCCAGTACTTC. Amino acids: CASSSGRAALKTQYF. J is TRBJ2-5 and V is TRBV10-2, with 10 positions matching TRBD2. With V trimmed by 5 bases and J by 6 bases, 9 bases remained unmatched. CDR3 size: 15 residues. The V gene's germline CDR1 is WSHSY and CDR2 SAAADI.

The rearrangement joins TRBV4-1 to TRBJ1-1; a weak D match, TRBD1 (6 bases). Germline values: CDR1 MGHRA, CDR2 YSYEKL. The V end lost 4 bases, the J end lost 1 base, and 16 bases lay between the germline ends. The CDR3 loop spans 16 amino acids. CDR3 bases: TGCGCCAGCAGCCGCGGGGACATCAGATCGAACACTGAAGCTTTCTTT. It codes for CASSRGDIRSNTEAFF.

V and J are TRBV18 and TRBJ2-1; 8 nucleotides align to TRBD1. This CDR3 comprises 14 residues. Unmatched junction bases numbered 5, after V lost 6 bases and J lost 4 bases. The germline CDR1 and CDR2 sequences are KGHSH and LQKENI. CDR3 residues: CASSGDRTYNEQFF. DNA of the CDR3: TGTGCCAGCTCGGGGGACAGGACTTACAATGAGCAGTTCTTC. Variable domain in full (rest from reference TRBV18 and TRBJ2-1): NAGVMQNPRHLVRRRGQEARLRCSPMKGHSHVYWYRQLPEEGLKFMVYLQKENIIDESGMPKERFSAEFPKEGPSILRIQQVVRGDSAAYFCASSGDRTYNEQFFGPGTRLTVL.

The chain employs TRBV12-3 or TRBV12-4 and TRBJ2-7, with D unclear. This CDR3 is 12 amino acids long. Trimming pared 0 bases from V and 5 bases from J, leaving 5 bases between. The CDR3: CASSLAGNEQYF. CDR3 nucleotides: TGTGCCAGCAGTTTAGCGGGAAACGAGCAGTACTTC.

This clone was seen only once. The chain links TRBV5-1 to TRBJ1-5; D gene unclear. The V end was cut by 0 bases, the J end by 7 bases, with 8 bases between. This CDR3 region has 13 residues. The germline gives CDR1 SGHRS, CDR2 YFSETQ. The CDR3 spells CASSLDWAQPQHF. The CDR3 DNA reads as TGCGCCAGCAGCTTGGATTGGGCCCAGCCCCAGCATTTT.

V is TRBV4-3 and J is TRBJ2-1; the match to TRBD2 covers 7 bases. The V gene end was trimmed by 1 base and the J gene end by 9 bases; junction bases not matched to a gene: 6. CDR3 length: 14 residues. Germline V CDR1 and CDR2: LGHNA, YSLEER. This CDR3 is CASSQGDYFSEQFF. CDR3 coding DNA: TGCGCCAGCAGCCAAGGGGACTATTTCAGTGAGCAGTTCTTC.

The gene calls are TRBV5-6 and TRBJ1-2; unclear D gene. V lost 0 bases and J lost 4, with 7 bases in between. Germline V CDR1 and CDR2: SGHDT, YYEEEE. This CDR3 is 13 amino acids long. This chain's CDR3 is CASSLGGVYGYTF. The CDR3 DNA is TGTGCCAGCAGCTTGGGCGGGGTCTATGGCTACACCTTC.

This clone was detected once. The sample holds other DNA sequences that translate to the same CDR3. The chain employs TRBV6-4 and TRBJ1-1; TRBD1 might be the D (6 bases). The CDR3 spans 13 residues. The germline CDR1 and CDR2 sequences are MRHNA and SNTAGT. With 4 bases removed from V and 1 base from J, the gap between germline ends came to 7 bases. CDR3 loop: CASSAQGNTEAFF. The CDR3 DNA is TGTGCCAGCAGTGCACAGGGGAACACTGAAGCTTTCTTT.

V is TRBV9 and J is TRBJ2-3; D uncertain. V dropped 4 bases and J dropped 2 bases, with 8 bases sitting between them. Germline V lookup: CDR1 SGDLS, CDR2 YYNGEE. The length of the CDR3 is 13 residues. The DNA for the CDR3 is TGTGCCAGCAGCCCTCAGATCACAGATACGCAGTATTTT. It specifies CASSPQITDTQYF.

V is TRBV7-2 and J is TRBJ2-1, with D perhaps assigned TRBD1 or TRBD2 (5 bases each). V dropped 5 bases and J dropped 0 bases, with 14 bases sitting between them. Per germline, CDR1 SGHTA and CDR2 FQGNSA. The CDR3 sequence is 16 residues long. CDR3 bases: TGTGCCAGCAGCCCACTCGCAGGGAGCTCCTACAATGAGCAGTTCTTC. This codes for CASSPLAGSSYNEQFF.

The chain employs TRBV4-2 and TRBJ1-4, with D perhaps TRBD1 (5 bases). Trimming took off 3 bases at V and 7 bases at J, with 15 bases between the two ends. The germline V gene has CDR1 LGHNA and CDR2 YNFKEQ. The CDR3 is 15 residues long. CDR3 residues: CASSHSGALAEKLFF. The DNA for the CDR3 is TGTGCCAGCAGCCATTCTGGGGCCCTTGCTGAAAAACTGTTTTTT.